This TCR beta chain was sequenced in a study of T-cell memory formation after mild COVID-19. Overall study context: Largely, the TCR clusters proved donor specific. The study's findings and limits: Proof of SARS-CoV-2 specificity was absent for the second-wave clones that crested on day 37. There was a balanced CD4/CD8 profile in clones contracting day 15 to 85, and later expanders leaned CD4+. Largely, contracting CD4+ clones fell within CM and EM, and contracting CD8+ clones within EMRA.

V lost 6 bases and J lost 2; bases outside the gene matches: 6. CDR1 and CDR2 from the germline V gene are LGHNA and YNFKEQ. The CDR3 is 17 residues long. TCRdb reprocessed the 5' RACE reads via MiXCR and lists one record per CDR3 protein. Of fewer than 300,000 distinct CDR3 sequences in the sample, 16% are singletons; the top ten hold 22%. About this clonotype itself: No antigen is known for it.

The V and J genes are TRBV4-2 and TRBJ2-5; 16 bases fit TRBD2. The specimen was PBMCs or a T cell subset sorted from them (not recorded which). The receptor comes from a man between 18 and 35 years old who had mild COVID-19 (a few samples of this study predate the infection). Cell type and time point are not known. CDR3 DNA sequence: TGTGCCAGCAGTTCCGGGACTAGCGGGGGGGAGCAAGAGACCCAGTACTTC. Translating it yields CASSSGTSGGEQETQYF.